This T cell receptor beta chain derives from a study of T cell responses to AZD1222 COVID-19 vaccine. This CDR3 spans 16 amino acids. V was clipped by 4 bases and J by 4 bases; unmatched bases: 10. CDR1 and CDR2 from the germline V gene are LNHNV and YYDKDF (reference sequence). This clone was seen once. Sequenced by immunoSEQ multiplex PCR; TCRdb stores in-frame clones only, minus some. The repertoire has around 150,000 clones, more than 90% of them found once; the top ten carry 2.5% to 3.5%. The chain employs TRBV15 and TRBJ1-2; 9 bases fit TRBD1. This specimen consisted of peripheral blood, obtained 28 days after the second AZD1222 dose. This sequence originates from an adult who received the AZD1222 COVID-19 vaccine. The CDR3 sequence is CATSKGRTGGAYGYTF. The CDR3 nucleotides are TGTGCCACCAGCAAAGGCCGTACAGGGGGCGCCTATGGCTACACCTTC.